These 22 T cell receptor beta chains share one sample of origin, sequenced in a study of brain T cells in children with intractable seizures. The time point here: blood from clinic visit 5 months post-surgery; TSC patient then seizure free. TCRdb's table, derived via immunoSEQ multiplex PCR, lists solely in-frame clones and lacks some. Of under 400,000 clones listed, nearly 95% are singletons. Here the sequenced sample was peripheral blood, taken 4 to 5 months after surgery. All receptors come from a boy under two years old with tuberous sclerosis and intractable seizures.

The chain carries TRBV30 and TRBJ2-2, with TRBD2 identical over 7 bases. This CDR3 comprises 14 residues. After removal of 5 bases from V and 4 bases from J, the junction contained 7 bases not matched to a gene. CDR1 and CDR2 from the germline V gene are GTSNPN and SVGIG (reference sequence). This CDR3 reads CAWGLGGGTGELFF. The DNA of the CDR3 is TGTGCCTGGGGCCTCGGCGGGGGCACCGGGGAGCTGTTTTTT. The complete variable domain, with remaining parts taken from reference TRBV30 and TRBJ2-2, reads SQTIHQWPATLVQPVGSPLSLECTVEGTSNPNLYWYRQAAGRGLQLLFYSVGIGQISSEVPQNLSASRPQDRQFILSSKKLLLSDSGFYLCAWGLGGGTGELFFGEGSRLTVL.

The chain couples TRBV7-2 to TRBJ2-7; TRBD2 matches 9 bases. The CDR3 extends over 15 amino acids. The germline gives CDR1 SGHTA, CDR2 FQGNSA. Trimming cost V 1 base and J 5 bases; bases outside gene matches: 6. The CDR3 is CASSLVAGGYNEQYF. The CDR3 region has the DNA TGTGCCAGCAGCTTAGTCGCGGGGGGGTATAACGAGCAGTACTTC. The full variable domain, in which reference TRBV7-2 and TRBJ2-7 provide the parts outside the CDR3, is GAGVSQSPSNKVTEKGKDVELRCDPISGHTALYWYRQSLGQGLEFLIYFQGNSAPDKSGLPSDRFSAERTGGSVSTLTIQRTQQEDSAVYLCASSLVAGGYNEQYFGPGTRLTVT.

As DNA, the CDR3 is TGTGCCAGCAGCTTGTGGGCTAGCGGGAGACTGGGTGGCTACGAGCAGTACTTC. Translating gives CASSLWASGRLGGYEQYF. The chain couples TRBV5-6 to TRBJ2-7, with TRBD2 matching over 10 bases. Germline V gene sequence: CDR1 SGHDT, CDR2 YYEEEE. The CDR3 loop spans 18 amino acids. V lost 1 base and J lost 3; bases outside the gene matches: 13.

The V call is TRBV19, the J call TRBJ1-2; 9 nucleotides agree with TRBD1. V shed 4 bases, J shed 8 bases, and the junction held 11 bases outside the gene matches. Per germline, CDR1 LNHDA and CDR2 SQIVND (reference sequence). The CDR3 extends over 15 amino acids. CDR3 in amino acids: CASSSLRDRVEGYTF. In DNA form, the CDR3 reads TGTGCCAGTAGTAGTCTCAGGGACAGGGTAGAAGGCTACACCTTC.

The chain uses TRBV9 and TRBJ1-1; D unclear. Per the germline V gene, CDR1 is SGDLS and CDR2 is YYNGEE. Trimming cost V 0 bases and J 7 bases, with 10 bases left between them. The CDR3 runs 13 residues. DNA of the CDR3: TGTGCCAGCAGCGTAGTAGGGTCCAGTGAAGCTTTCTTT. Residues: CASSVVGSSEAFF.

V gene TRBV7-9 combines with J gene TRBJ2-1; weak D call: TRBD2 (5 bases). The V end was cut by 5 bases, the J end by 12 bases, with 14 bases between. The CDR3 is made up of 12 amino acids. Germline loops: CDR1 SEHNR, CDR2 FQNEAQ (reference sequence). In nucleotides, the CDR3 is TGTGCCAGCAGCGGAGACGTAGCGAGGCAGTTCTTC. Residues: CASSGDVARQFF.

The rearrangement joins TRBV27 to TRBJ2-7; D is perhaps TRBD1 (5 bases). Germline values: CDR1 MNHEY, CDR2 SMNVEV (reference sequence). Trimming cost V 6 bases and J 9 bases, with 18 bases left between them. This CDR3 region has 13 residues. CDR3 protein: CASSPKITGSQYF. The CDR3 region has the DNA TGTGCCAGCAGCCCCAAGATCACAGGCTCGCAGTACTTC.

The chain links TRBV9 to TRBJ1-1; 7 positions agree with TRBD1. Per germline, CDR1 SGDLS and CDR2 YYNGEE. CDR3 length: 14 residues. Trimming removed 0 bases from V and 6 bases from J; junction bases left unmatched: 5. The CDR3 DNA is TGTGCCAGCAGCGTAGGTGACAGGGATCCTGAAGCTTTCTTT. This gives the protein CASSVGDRDPEAFF.

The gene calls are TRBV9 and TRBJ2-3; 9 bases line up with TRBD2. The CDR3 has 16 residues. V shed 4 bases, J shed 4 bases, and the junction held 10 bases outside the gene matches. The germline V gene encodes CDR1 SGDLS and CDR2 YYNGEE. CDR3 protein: CASSLGIAGEADTQYF. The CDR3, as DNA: TGTGCCAGCAGCCTCGGGATAGCGGGAGAAGCAGATACGCAGTATTTT.

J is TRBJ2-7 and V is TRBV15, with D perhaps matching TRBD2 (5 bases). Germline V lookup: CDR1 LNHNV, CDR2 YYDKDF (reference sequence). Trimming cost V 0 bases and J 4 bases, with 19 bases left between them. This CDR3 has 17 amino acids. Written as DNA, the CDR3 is TGTGCCACCAGCAGAGATCAAGGGTCGGTTGGACTTTACGAGCAGTACTTC. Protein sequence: CATSRDQGSVGLYEQYF.

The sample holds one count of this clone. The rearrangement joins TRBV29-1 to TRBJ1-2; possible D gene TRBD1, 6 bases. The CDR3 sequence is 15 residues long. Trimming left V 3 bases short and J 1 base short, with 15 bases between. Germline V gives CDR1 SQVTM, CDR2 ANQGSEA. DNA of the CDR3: TGCAGCGTTGACCTCAGGGACACCCGTAACTATGGCTACACCTTC. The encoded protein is CSVDLRDTRNYGYTF.

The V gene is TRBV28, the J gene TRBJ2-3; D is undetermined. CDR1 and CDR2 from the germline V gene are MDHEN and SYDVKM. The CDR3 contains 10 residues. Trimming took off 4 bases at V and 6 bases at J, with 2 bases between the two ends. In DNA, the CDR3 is TGTGCCAGCAGTTACGATACGCAGTATTTT. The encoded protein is CASSYDTQYF. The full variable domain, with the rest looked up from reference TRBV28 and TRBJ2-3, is DVKVTQSSRYLVKRTGEKVFLECVQDMDHENMFWYRQDPGLGLRLIYFSYDVKMKEKGDIPEGYSVSREKKERFSLILESASTNQTSMYLCASSYDTQYFGPGTRLTVL.

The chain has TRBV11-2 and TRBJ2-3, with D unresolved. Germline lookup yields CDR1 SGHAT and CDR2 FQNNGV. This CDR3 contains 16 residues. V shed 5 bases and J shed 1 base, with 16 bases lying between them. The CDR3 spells CASSPYIMKGTDTQYF. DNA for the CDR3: TGTGCCAGCAGCCCCTATATTATGAAGGGCACAGATACGCAGTATTTT.

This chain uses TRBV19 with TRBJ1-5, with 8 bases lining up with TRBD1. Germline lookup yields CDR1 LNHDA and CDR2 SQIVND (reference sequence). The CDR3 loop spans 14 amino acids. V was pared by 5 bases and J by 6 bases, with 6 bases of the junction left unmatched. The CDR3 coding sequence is TGTGCCAGTAGTCTGGACAGGGATATTCAGCCCCAGCATTTT. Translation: CASSLDRDIQPQHF. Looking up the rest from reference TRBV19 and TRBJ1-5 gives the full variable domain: DGGITQSPKYLFRKEGQNVTLSCEQNLNHDAMYWYRQDPGQGLRLIYYSQIVNDFQKGDIAEGYSVSREKKESFPLTVTSAQKNPTAFYLCASSLDRDIQPQHFGDGTRLSIL.

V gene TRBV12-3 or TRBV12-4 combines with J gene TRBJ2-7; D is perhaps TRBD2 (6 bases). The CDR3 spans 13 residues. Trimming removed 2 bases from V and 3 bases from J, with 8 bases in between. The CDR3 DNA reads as TGTGCCAGCAGTTTACAGGGAGGCTACGAGCAGTACTTC. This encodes CASSLQGGYEQYF.

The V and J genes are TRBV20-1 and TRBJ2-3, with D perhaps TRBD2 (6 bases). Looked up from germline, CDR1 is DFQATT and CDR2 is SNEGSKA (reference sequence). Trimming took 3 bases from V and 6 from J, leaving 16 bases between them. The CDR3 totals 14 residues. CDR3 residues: CSASGAGRQDTQYF. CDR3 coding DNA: TGCAGTGCTAGTGGGGCGGGACGACAGGATACGCAGTATTTT.

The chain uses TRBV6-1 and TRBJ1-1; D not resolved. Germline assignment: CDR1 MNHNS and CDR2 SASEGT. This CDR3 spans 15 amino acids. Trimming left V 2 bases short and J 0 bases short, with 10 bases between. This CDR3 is CASSEIRRMNTEAFF. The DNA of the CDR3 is TGTGCCAGCAGTGAAATACGGAGGATGAACACTGAAGCTTTCTTT.

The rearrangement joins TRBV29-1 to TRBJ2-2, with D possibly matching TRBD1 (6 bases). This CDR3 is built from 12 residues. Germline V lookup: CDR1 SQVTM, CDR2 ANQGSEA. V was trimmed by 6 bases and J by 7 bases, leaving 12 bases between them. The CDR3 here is CSVVRGSGELFF. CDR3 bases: TGCAGCGTGGTCAGGGGAAGCGGGGAGCTGTTTTTT.

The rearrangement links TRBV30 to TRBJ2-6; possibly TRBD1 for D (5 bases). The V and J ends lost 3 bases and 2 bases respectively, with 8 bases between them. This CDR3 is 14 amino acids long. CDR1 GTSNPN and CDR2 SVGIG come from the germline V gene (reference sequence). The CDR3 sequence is CAWSLRAGANVLTF. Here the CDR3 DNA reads TGTGCCTGGAGCCTCAGGGCTGGGGCCAACGTCCTGACTTTC.

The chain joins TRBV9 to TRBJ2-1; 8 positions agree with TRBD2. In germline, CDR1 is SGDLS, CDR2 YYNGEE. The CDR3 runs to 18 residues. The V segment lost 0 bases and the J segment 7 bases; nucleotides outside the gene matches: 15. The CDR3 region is CASSVEQRGTLTENEQFF. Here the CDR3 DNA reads TGTGCCAGCAGCGTAGAACAGCGGGGGACTCTAACGGAGAATGAGCAGTTCTTC.

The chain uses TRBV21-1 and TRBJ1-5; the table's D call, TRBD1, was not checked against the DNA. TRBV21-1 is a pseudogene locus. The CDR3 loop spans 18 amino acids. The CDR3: CASSKGAGEDCGNQPQHF. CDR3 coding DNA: TGTGCCAGCAGCAAAGGGGCAGGGGAAGATTGTGGCAATCAGCCCCAGCATTTT.

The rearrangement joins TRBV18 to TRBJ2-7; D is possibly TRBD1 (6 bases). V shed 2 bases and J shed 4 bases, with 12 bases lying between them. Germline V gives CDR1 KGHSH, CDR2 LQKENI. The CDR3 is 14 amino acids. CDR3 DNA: TGTGCCAGCTCACCAGGGCAGGGGCAGTACGAGCAGTACTTC. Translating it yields CASSPGQGQYEQYF.